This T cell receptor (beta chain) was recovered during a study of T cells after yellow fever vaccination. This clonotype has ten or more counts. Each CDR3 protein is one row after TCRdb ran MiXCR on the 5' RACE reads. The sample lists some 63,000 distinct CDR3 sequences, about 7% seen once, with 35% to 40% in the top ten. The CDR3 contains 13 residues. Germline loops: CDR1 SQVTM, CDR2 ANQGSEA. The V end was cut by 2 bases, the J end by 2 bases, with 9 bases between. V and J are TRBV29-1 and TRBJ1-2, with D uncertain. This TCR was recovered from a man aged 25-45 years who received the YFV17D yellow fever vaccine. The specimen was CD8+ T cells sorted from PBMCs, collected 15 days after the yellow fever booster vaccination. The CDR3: CSVENSLNYGYTF. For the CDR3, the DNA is TGCAGCGTTGAAAACAGTCTGAACTATGGCTACACCTTC.